One and the same sample provided the 15 T cell receptor beta chains below, sequenced in a study of sequential checkpoint blockade in melanoma. Generated by immunoSEQ multiplex PCR, the TCRdb table keeps only in-frame clones and is missing some. The sample lists 20,000 to 25,000 clones; roughly 82% were seen once. Treatment defined: randomized to nivolumab then ipilimumab (arm A) or the reverse (arm B). Sequencing used CD8+ T cells sorted from blood (inferred from file names), obtained from a patient given nivolumab and ipilimumab in sequence. Receptors were obtained from a human donor with melanoma.

Turning to this clone: The same CDR3 arises from other DNA sequences in this sample as well. In DNA form, the CDR3 reads TGTGCCAGCACCCCGAGACAGGGGGCGACGGAAAAACTGTTTTTT. Residues: CASTPRQGATEKLFF. The chain carries TRBV6-5 and TRBJ1-4; 10 positions agree with TRBD1. This CDR3 region has 15 residues. The V gene's germline CDR1 is MNHEY and CDR2 SVGAGI. The ends lost 7 bases at V and 8 bases at J; junction bases unmatched: 10.

The chain is built from TRBV29-1 and TRBJ2-5; 7 nucleotides agree with TRBD1. V lost 6 bases to trimming and J lost 7 bases; unmatched junction nucleotides: 11. Per germline, CDR1 SQVTM and CDR2 ANQGSEA. CDR3 length equals 13 residues. CDR3 DNA sequence: TGCAGCGTCTTGAAGGGGGCAGGGGGGACCCAGTACTTC. It encodes CSVLKGAGGTQYF.

The chain combines TRBV28 with TRBJ2-1, with 9 positions matching TRBD1. The junction had 11 bases not matched to a gene; V was cut back by 7 bases and J by 7 bases. CDR1 is MDHEN and CDR2 is SYDVKM in the germline V gene. The length of the CDR3 is 15 residues. The chain's CDR3 is CASTQTGQGSNEQFF. CDR3 sequence (DNA): TGTGCCAGCACTCAGACGGGACAGGGTAGTAATGAGCAGTTCTTC.

This clone is a singleton in its sample. The CDR3 DNA sequence: TGTGCCAGCAGTTATAGGGGCGCGGATAGCAATCAGCCCCAGCATTTT. Its translation: CASSYRGADSNQPQHF. This chain joins TRBV6-6 and TRBJ1-5, with D perhaps matching TRBD1 (5 bases). The CDR3 is 16 residues long. Looked up from germline, CDR1 is MNHNY and CDR2 is SVGAGI (reference sequence). Trimming pared 3 bases from V and 0 bases from J, leaving 12 bases between.

The chain is built from TRBV19 and TRBJ1-1; 7 positions agree with TRBD1. V gave up 5 bases and J gave up 4 bases; unmatched junction bases: 7. The CDR3 is made up of 14 amino acids. From germline, CDR1 is LNHDA and CDR2 SQIVND (reference sequence). In DNA form, the CDR3 reads TGTGCCAGTAGTTTTACAGGGGATGGCACTGAAGCTTTCTTT. It codes for CASSFTGDGTEAFF.

This clone was observed a single time. The chain uses TRBV18 and TRBJ2-7; 10 bases fit TRBD2. This CDR3 has 17 residues. The germline gives CDR1 KGHSH, CDR2 LQKENI. V dropped 1 base and J dropped 3; count of bases not matched to a gene: 9. DNA of the CDR3: TGTGCCAGCTCACCACTGAACCCTAGCGGGAGCTTCTACGAGCAGTACTTC. It codes for CASSPLNPSGSFYEQYF.

V is TRBV19 and J is TRBJ2-1, with no clear D. Germline-derived CDR1 and CDR2 are LNHDA and SQIVND (reference sequence). This CDR3 has 13 residues. Trimming removed 10 bases at V and 0 bases at J, with 10 bases between. The chain's CDR3 is CATRPSSYNEQFF. The CDR3 nucleotides read TGTGCCACTCGCCCCAGCTCCTACAATGAGCAGTTCTTC.

CDR3 nucleotides: TGTGCCAGCAGTTTCGGGCTAGCGGGAGGGCGAGAGACCCAGTACTTC. Amino acids: CASSFGLAGGRETQYF. The V call is TRBV27, the J call TRBJ2-5; TRBD2 aligns across 12 bases. The germline gives CDR1 MNHEY, CDR2 SMNVEV (reference sequence). The CDR3 spans 16 residues. V was pared by 3 bases and J by 4 bases, with 6 bases of the junction left unmatched.

V gene TRBV12-5 combines with J gene TRBJ2-3; possibly TRBD2 for D (5 bases). Germline assignment: CDR1 LGHNT and CDR2 FRNRAP. The V end lost 3 bases, the J end lost 9 bases, and 13 bases lay between the germline ends. The length of the CDR3 is 13 residues. CDR3 residues: CASGFGGPTTQYF. CDR3 DNA sequence: TGTGCTAGTGGTTTTGGCGGGCCGACGACGCAGTATTTT.

V and J are TRBV11-2 and TRBJ2-3, with 11 positions matching TRBD2. The CDR3 covers 14 residues. Germline V CDR1 and CDR2: SGHAT, FQNNGV. V was clipped by 5 bases and J by 10 bases; unmatched bases: 8. The CDR3 protein is CASSALAGVGPQYF. The CDR3 coding sequence is TGTGCCAGCAGCGCACTAGCGGGAGTAGGTCCGCAGTATTTT.

This rearrangement joins TRBV28 to TRBJ2-7; TRBD1 aligns across 8 bases. The CDR3 runs 13 residues. Per the germline V gene, CDR1 is MDHEN and CDR2 is SYDVKM. V was clipped by 5 bases and J by 4 bases; unmatched bases: 4. CDR3 nucleotide sequence: TGTGCCAGCAGTGGGGACAGGTGGTACGAGCAGTACTTC. This encodes CASSGDRWYEQYF.

V usage is TRBV28 and J usage is TRBJ1-6; TRBD1 is a possible D gene (6 bases). V lost 5 bases and J 7 bases, leaving 9 bases between the germline ends. The length of the CDR3 is 13 residues. Germline V gene lookup returns CDR1 MDHEN and CDR2 SYDVKM. In DNA form, the CDR3 reads TGTGCCAGCAGTACAGGGATGAATTCACCCCTCCACTTT. It specifies CASSTGMNSPLHF. Complete variable domain (other parts from reference TRBV28 and TRBJ1-6): DVKVTQSSRYLVKRTGEKVFLECVQDMDHENMFWYRQDPGLGLRLIYFSYDVKMKEKGDIPEGYSVSREKKERFSLILESASTNQTSMYLCASSTGMNSPLHFGNGTRLTVT.

The chain is built from TRBV27 and TRBJ2-7; 13 bases are shared with TRBD2. CDR1 is MNHEY, CDR2 SMNVEV, per germline (reference sequence). V shed 7 bases, J shed 5 bases, and the junction held 11 bases outside the gene matches. The CDR3 sequence is 16 residues long. CDR3 sequence: CASTELGGLAGDEQYF. The CDR3 DNA sequence: TGTGCCAGCACCGAACTGGGCGGACTAGCGGGAGACGAGCAGTACTTC.

The rearrangement joins TRBV7-2 to TRBJ2-6, with D possibly being TRBD1 (6 bases). This CDR3 contains 15 residues. The germline CDR1 and CDR2 sequences are SGHTA and FQGNSA. V was clipped by 3 bases and J by 2 bases, with 8 bases between them. For the CDR3, the DNA is TGTGCCAGCAGCTTGGGGGCAGCTGGGGCCAACGTCCTGACTTTC. The encoded protein is CASSLGAAGANVLTF. The full variable domain, with the rest looked up from reference TRBV7-2 and TRBJ2-6, is GAGVSQSPSNKVTEKGKDVELRCDPISGHTALYWYRQSLGQGLEFLIYFQGNSAPDKSGLPSDRFSAERTGGSVSTLTIQRTQQEDSAVYLCASSLGAAGANVLTFGAGSRLTVL.

The genes are TRBV9 and TRBJ2-7, with no clear D. Germline V gives CDR1 SGDLS, CDR2 YYNGEE. Trimming pared 0 bases from V and 3 bases from J, leaving 7 bases between. The CDR3 length is 13 residues. CDR3: CASSVDGYYEQYF. The CDR3 coding sequence is TGTGCCAGCAGCGTAGACGGTTACTACGAGCAGTACTTC.